A selection of T cell receptor beta chains follows, all from one sample in a study of T cells after yellow fever vaccination. Each CDR3 protein is one row after TCRdb ran MiXCR on the 5' RACE reads. Here the sample spans some 500,000 distinct CDR3 sequences, roughly 12% being singletons. Sequenced material: PBMCs, taken on the day of the yellow fever booster vaccination. These receptors originate from a man under 40 who received the YFV17D yellow fever vaccine. Each CDR3 is given with its conserved first and last residue. D genes are given only for firm matches. Expanded clones get a size class; other rows say once, few or many, or leave the size out.

abundance: -
v_gene: TRBV20-1
d_gene: TRBD2
j_gene: TRBJ2-5
CDR3nt: TGCTGTGCTAGAGCTGTAGCGGGAGGGGTGGGAGAGACCCAGTACTTC
CDR3aa: CCARAVAGGVGETQYF

abundance: -
v_gene: TRBV9
d_gene: TRBD1
j_gene: TRBJ2-2
CDR3nt: TGTGCCAGCAGCGGCCCATTGACAGGGGTTCCCACCGGGGAGCTGTTTTTT
CDR3aa: CASSGPLTGVPTGELFF

abundance: few
v_gene: TRBV6-1
d_gene: TRBD1
j_gene: TRBJ1-6
CDR3nt: TGTGCCAGCTTAACTGGGACAGGGAATTCACCCCTCCACTTT
CDR3aa: CASLTGTGNSPLHF

abundance: many
v_gene: TRBV18
d_gene: TRBD1
j_gene: TRBJ1-2
CDR3nt: TGTGCCAGCTCACCAACGGGACAGGAAATCTATGGCTACACCTTC
CDR3aa: CASSPTGQEIYGYTF

abundance: few
v_gene: TRBV27
d_gene: -
j_gene: TRBJ2-7
CDR3nt: TGTGCCAGCAGTTTAAGGCCAGGGCGAGGAGGGTCCTACGAGCAGTACTTC
CDR3aa: CASSLRPGRGGSYEQYF

abundance: -
v_gene: TRBV11-2
d_gene: -
j_gene: TRBJ2-3
CDR3nt: TGTGCCAGCAGCTTAGGGGCGGGGATCGGAGGAGATACGCAGTATTTT
CDR3aa: CASSLGAGIGGDTQYF

abundance: -
v_gene: TRBV5-1
d_gene: -
j_gene: TRBJ2-1
CDR3nt: TGCGCCAGCCACCTAGAGGTAGGCAATGAGCAGTTCTTC
CDR3aa: CASHLEVGNEQFF

abundance: -
v_gene: TRBV20-1
d_gene: TRBD2
j_gene: TRBJ2-3
CDR3nt: TGCAGTGCTAGCCTAGCGGGAGGGCCCGTGGGAACAGATACGCAGTATTTT
CDR3aa: CSASLAGGPVGTDTQYF

abundance: -
v_gene: TRBV6-2/TRBV6-3
d_gene: -
j_gene: TRBJ2-1
CDR3nt: TGTGCCAGCACCGGGGAGATCGCTTACAATGAGCAGTTCTTC
CDR3aa: CASTGEIAYNEQFF

abundance: -
v_gene: TRBV29-1
d_gene: -
j_gene: TRBJ2-7
CDR3nt: TGCAGCGTTCAAAGGGCGGACGAGCAGTACTTC
CDR3aa: CSVQRADEQYF

abundance: few
v_gene: TRBV5-1
d_gene: TRBD2
j_gene: TRBJ2-1
CDR3nt: TGCGCCAGCAGCTTGGCAGTGACAGCGGGAGCTGTCGATGAGCAGTTCTTC
CDR3aa: CASSLAVTAGAVDEQFF

abundance: few
v_gene: TRBV20-1
d_gene: TRBD2
j_gene: TRBJ2-5
CDR3nt: TGCAGTGCCGAGAGACTAGCGGGAGATGAGACCCAGTACTTC
CDR3aa: CSAERLAGDETQYF

abundance: many
v_gene: TRBV20-1
d_gene: -
j_gene: TRBJ2-3
CDR3nt: TGCAGTCCCTTAGCTGGAGTTGGCACAGATACGCAGTATTTT
CDR3aa: CSPLAGVGTDTQYF

abundance: -
v_gene: TRBV4-2
d_gene: -
j_gene: TRBJ2-1
CDR3nt: TGTGCCAGCAGCCAAGTCGAAGCCAGTGAGCAGTTCTTC
CDR3aa: CASSQVEASEQFF

abundance: many
v_gene: TRBV20-1
d_gene: TRBD2
j_gene: TRBJ2-7
CDR3nt: TGCAGTGCTTCCAGACTAGCGGGACTTTACGAGCAGTACTTC
CDR3aa: CSASRLAGLYEQYF

abundance: -
v_gene: TRBV18
d_gene: TRBD1
j_gene: TRBJ2-7
CDR3nt: TGTGCCAGCTCACCAGACAGGGACCACGAGCAGTACTTC
CDR3aa: CASSPDRDHEQYF

abundance: -
v_gene: TRBV7-9
d_gene: -
j_gene: TRBJ1-5
CDR3nt: TGTGCCAGCAGCTTATCTGGCCCGCAAATGTCCCAGCATTTT
CDR3aa: CASSLSGPQMSQHF

abundance: few
v_gene: TRBV5-1
d_gene: -
j_gene: TRBJ2-7
CDR3nt: TGCGCCAGCAGCTTTCAGACTAGTCTCGAGCAGTACTTC
CDR3aa: CASSFQTSLEQYF

abundance: few
v_gene: TRBV11-2
d_gene: TRBD2
j_gene: TRBJ2-1
CDR3nt: TGTGCCAGCAGCGTCCCGCGGGGGTTGCGGGGGATCTACAATGAGCAGTTCTTC
CDR3aa: CASSVPRGLRGIYNEQFF

abundance: many
v_gene: TRBV27
d_gene: -
j_gene: TRBJ2-5
CDR3nt: TGTGCCAGCAGCCAAACCGGGACAACGAACCAGTACTTC
CDR3aa: CASSQTGTTNQYF

abundance: -
v_gene: TRBV10-2
d_gene: -
j_gene: TRBJ2-1
CDR3nt: TGCGCCAGCAGGCAGGCGGGGTCCTACAATGAGCAGTTCTTC
CDR3aa: CASRQAGSYNEQFF

abundance: -
v_gene: TRBV7-2
d_gene: -
j_gene: TRBJ2-1
CDR3nt: TGTGCCAGCAGCTTTTCCGTGATTAGCTTCAATGAGCAGTTCTTC
CDR3aa: CASSFSVISFNEQFF

abundance: -
v_gene: TRBV20-1
d_gene: TRBD2
j_gene: TRBJ2-5
CDR3nt: TGCTGTGCTAGAGCGGTTGGTCTAGCGGGAGCGGAGACCCAGTACTTC
CDR3aa: CCARAVGLAGAETQYF

abundance: -
v_gene: TRBV27
d_gene: -
j_gene: TRBJ2-7
CDR3nt: TGTGCCAGCAGTTTATTAGCGGCCAGCTCCTACGAGCAGTACTTC
CDR3aa: CASSLLAASSYEQYF

abundance: -
v_gene: TRBV5-1
d_gene: -
j_gene: TRBJ2-5
CDR3nt: TGCGCCAGCAGCTTGGAAGGGACATACGAGACCCTGTACTTC
CDR3aa: CASSLEGTYETLYF

abundance: -
v_gene: TRBV29-1
d_gene: -
j_gene: TRBJ2-5
CDR3nt: TGCAGCGTTGCAGGGGTTGGAGAGACCCAGTACTTC
CDR3aa: CSVAGVGETQYF

abundance: -
v_gene: TRBV6-1
d_gene: TRBD1
j_gene: TRBJ2-2
CDR3nt: TGTGCCAGCAGTGCCCTGGGACAGGGACACACCGGGGAGCTGTTTTTT
CDR3aa: CASSALGQGHTGELFF

abundance: few
v_gene: TRBV4-2
d_gene: -
j_gene: TRBJ2-7
CDR3nt: TGTGCCAGCAGCCAAGTTAGTGGAAAGGCGCCCATCTACGAGCAGTACTTC
CDR3aa: CASSQVSGKAPIYEQYF

abundance: -
v_gene: TRBV5-4
d_gene: -
j_gene: TRBJ2-1
CDR3nt: TGTGCCAGCAGCTTTACCCACAATGAGCAGTTCTTC
CDR3aa: CASSFTHNEQFF

abundance: few
v_gene: TRBV7-2
d_gene: -
j_gene: TRBJ1-6
CDR3nt: TGTGCCAGCAGCGCCGGTACAGGGTTAGCGTCACCCCTCCACTTT
CDR3aa: CASSAGTGLASPLHF

abundance: few
v_gene: TRBV5-1
d_gene: -
j_gene: TRBJ2-7
CDR3nt: TGCGCCAGCAGTGAGGGGGGTACGAACGAGCAGTACTTC
CDR3aa: CASSEGGTNEQYF

abundance: many
v_gene: TRBV5-1
d_gene: -
j_gene: TRBJ2-7
CDR3nt: TGCGCCAGCAGCTTGGCGGGACAACACTACGAGCAGTACTTC
CDR3aa: CASSLAGQHYEQYF

abundance: many
v_gene: TRBV7-2
d_gene: -
j_gene: TRBJ2-4
CDR3nt: TGTGCCAGCAGCTTAGACCCAGCCAAAAACATTCAGTACTTC
CDR3aa: CASSLDPAKNIQYF

abundance: -
v_gene: TRBV20-1
d_gene: -
j_gene: TRBJ1-6
CDR3nt: TGCAGTGCTACCCGTATGGGTGGCAATTCACCCCTCCACTTT
CDR3aa: CSATRMGGNSPLHF

abundance: -
v_gene: TRBV10-3
d_gene: TRBD1
j_gene: TRBJ1-1
CDR3nt: TGTGCCATCAGTGAACAGACAGGGGTGTCGGAAGCTTTCTTT
CDR3aa: CAISEQTGVSEAFF

abundance: few
v_gene: TRBV11-2
d_gene: TRBD2
j_gene: TRBJ2-1
CDR3nt: TGTGCCAGCAGCTTAGGAGGGGGCGGGAGGGCCGAGTGGACCCTATACAATGAGCAGTTCTTC
CDR3aa: CASSLGGGGRAEWTLYNEQFF

abundance: few
v_gene: TRBV7-9
d_gene: -
j_gene: TRBJ1-1
CDR3nt: TGTGCCAGCAGCTTAGGACCTATGAACACTGAAGCTTTCTTT
CDR3aa: CASSLGPMNTEAFF

abundance: many
v_gene: TRBV12-3/TRBV12-4
d_gene: TRBD2
j_gene: TRBJ2-1
CDR3nt: TGTGCCAGCCTTAGCGGGAGACGTATCTCCTACAATGAGCAGTTCTTC
CDR3aa: CASLSGRRISYNEQFF

abundance: few
v_gene: TRBV20-1
d_gene: -
j_gene: TRBJ2-3
CDR3nt: TGCAGTGCTAGGGGGGGACCTAGCACAGATACGCAGTATTTT
CDR3aa: CSARGGPSTDTQYF

abundance: -
v_gene: TRBV6-2/TRBV6-3
d_gene: TRBD1
j_gene: TRBJ1-2
CDR3nt: TGTGCCAGCAGCGAGGGGGCACACTATGGCTACACCTTC
CDR3aa: CASSEGAHYGYTF

abundance: few
v_gene: TRBV6-2/TRBV6-3
d_gene: TRBD1
j_gene: TRBJ1-5
CDR3nt: TGTGCCAGCAGTTATGATTACCGGGACAGGGTCAATCAGCCCCAGCATTTT
CDR3aa: CASSYDYRDRVNQPQHF